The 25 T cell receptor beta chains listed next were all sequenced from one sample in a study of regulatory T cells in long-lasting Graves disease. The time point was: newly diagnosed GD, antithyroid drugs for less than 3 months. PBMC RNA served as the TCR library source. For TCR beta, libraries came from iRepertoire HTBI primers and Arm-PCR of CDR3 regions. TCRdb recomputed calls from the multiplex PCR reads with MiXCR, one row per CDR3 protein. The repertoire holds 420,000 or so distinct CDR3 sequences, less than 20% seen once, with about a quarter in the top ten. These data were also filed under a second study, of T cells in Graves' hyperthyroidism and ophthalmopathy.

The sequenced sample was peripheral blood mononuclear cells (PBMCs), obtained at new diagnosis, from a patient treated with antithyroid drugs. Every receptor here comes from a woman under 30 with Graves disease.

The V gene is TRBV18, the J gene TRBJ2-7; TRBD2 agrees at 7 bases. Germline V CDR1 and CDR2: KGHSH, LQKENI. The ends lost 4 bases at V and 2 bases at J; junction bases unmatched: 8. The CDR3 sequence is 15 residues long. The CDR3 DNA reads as TGTGCCAGCTCACACCTGGGGGGGGTTCCCTACGAGCAGTACTTC. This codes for CASSHLGGVPYEQYF.

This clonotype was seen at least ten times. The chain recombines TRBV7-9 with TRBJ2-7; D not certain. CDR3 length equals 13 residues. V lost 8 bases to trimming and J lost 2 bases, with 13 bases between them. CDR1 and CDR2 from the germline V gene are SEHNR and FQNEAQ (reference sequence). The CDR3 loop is CASSPTATYEQYF. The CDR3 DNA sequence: TGTGCCAGCTCACCAACAGCAACCTACGAGCAGTACTTC.

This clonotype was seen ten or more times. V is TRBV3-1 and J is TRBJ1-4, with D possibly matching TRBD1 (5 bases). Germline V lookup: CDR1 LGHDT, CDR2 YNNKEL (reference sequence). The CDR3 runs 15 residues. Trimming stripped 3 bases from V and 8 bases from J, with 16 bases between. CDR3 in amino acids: CASSHLGTSEEKLFF. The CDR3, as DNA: TGTGCCAGCAGCCACCTCGGGACGTCGGAGGAAAAACTGTTTTTT.

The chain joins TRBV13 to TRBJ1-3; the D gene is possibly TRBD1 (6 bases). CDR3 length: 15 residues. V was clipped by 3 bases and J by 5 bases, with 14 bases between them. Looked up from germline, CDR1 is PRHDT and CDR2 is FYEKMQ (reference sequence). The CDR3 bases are TGTGCCAGCAGCTTTGGACAGAGAGTGAGAAACACCATATATTTT. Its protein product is CASSFGQRVRNTIYF. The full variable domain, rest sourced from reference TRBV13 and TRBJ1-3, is AAGVIQSPRHLIKEKRETATLKCYPIPRHDTVYWYQQGPGQDPQFLISFYEKMQSDKGSIPDRFSAQQFSDYHSELNMSSLELGDSALYFCASSFGQRVRNTIYFGEGSWLTVV.

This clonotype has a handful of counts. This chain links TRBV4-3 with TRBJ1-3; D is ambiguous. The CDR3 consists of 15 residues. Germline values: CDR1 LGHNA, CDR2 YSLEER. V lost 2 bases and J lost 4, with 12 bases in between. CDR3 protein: CASSQTGIAGNTIYF. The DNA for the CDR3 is TGCGCCAGCAGCCAAACGGGTATAGCCGGAAACACCATATATTTT.

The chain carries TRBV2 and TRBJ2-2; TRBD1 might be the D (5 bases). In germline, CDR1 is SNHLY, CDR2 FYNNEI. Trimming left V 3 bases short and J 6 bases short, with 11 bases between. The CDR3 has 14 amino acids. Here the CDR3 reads CASSEFRAAGELFF. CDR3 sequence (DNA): TGTGCCAGCAGTGAGTTCAGGGCTGCCGGGGAGCTGTTTTTT.

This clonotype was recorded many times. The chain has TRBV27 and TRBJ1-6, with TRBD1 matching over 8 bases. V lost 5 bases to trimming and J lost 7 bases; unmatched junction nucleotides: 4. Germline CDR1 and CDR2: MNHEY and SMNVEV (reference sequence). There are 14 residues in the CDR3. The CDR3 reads CASSPYRGNSPLHF. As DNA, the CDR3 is TGTGCCAGCAGTCCCTACAGGGGGAATTCACCCCTCCACTTT.

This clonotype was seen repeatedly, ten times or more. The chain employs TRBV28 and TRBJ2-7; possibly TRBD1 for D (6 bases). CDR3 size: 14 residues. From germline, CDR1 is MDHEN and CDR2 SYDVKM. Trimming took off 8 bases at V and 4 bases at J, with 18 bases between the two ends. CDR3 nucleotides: TGTGCCAGCTTGGGCCTTGACAGGCTTTACGAGCAGTACTTC. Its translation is CASLGLDRLYEQYF.

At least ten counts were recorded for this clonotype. This chain's CDR3 is CASSHSPTPSTHNEQFF. The CDR3 nucleotides read TGTGCCAGCAGCCATTCCCCCACCCCATCGACTCACAATGAGCAGTTCTTC. This chain links TRBV3-1 with TRBJ2-1, with D unresolved. Germline V gene data show CDR1 as LGHDT and CDR2 as YNNKEL (reference sequence). V lost 3 bases, J lost 5 bases, and 20 bases lay in between. This CDR3 has 17 residues.

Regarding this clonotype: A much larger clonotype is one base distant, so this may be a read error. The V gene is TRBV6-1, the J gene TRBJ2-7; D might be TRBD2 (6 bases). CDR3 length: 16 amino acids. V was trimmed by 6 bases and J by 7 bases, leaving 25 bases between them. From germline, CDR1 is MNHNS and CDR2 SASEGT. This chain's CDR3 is CASRGLASSSYNEQYF. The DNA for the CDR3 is TGTGCCAGCAGAGGTCTAGCGTCTTCCTCCTACAATGAGCAGTACTTC.

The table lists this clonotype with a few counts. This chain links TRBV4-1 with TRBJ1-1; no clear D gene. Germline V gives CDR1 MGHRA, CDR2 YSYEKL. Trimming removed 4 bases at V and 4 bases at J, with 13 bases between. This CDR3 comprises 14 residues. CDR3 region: CASSPRLGGTEAFF. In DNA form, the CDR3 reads TGCGCCAGCAGCCCCCGACTCGGAGGCACTGAAGCTTTCTTT.

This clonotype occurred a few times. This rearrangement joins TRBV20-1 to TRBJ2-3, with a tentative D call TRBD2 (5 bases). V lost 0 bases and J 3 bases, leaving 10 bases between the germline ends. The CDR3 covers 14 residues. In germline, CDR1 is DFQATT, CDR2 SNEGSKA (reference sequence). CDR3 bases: TGCAGTGCTAGAGATAGGACTGGGACAGATACGCAGTATTTT. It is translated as CSARDRTGTDTQYF.

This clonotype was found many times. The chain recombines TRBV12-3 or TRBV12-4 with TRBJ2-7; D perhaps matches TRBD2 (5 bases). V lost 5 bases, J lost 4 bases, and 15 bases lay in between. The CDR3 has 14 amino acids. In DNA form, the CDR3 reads TGTGCCAGCAGTGACGGGCTAGCCGAATACGAGCAGTACTTC. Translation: CASSDGLAEYEQYF.

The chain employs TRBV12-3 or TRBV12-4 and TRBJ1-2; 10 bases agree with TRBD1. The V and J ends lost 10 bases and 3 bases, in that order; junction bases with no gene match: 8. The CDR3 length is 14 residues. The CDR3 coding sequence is TGTGCCATCAACCGAGGGACAGGGGACTATGGCTACACCTTC. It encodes CAINRGTGDYGYTF.

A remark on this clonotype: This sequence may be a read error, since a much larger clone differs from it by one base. The CDR3 DNA is TGCGCCAGCAGCTTGCCTCCCGGGACTAGCGGGAAGGAGCAGTTCTTC. It translates to CASSLPPGTSGKEQFF. This rearrangement joins TRBV5-1 to TRBJ2-1, with TRBD2 matching over 13 bases. This CDR3 contains 16 residues. Germline V CDR1 and CDR2: SGHRS, YFSETQ. The ends lost 1 base at V and 10 bases at J; junction bases unmatched: 8.

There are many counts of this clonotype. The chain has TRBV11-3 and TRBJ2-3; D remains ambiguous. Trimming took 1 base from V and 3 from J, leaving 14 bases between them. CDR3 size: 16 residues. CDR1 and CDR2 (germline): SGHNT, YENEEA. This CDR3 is CASSLVPGGSTDTQYF. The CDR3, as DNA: TGTGCCAGCAGCTTAGTTCCTGGCGGTTCGACAGATACGCAGTATTTT.

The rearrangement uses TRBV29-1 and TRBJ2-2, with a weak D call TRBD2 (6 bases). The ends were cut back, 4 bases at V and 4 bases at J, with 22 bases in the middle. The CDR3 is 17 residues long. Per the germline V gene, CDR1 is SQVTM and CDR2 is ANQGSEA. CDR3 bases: TGCAGCGTTGGTTTAGCGGAGGCCCGGGGTGTCACCGGGGAGCTGTTTTTT. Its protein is CSVGLAEARGVTGELFF.

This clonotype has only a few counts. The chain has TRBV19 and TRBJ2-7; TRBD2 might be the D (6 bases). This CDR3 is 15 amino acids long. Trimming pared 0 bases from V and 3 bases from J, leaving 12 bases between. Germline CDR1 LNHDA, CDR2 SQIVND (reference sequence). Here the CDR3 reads CASSIEGSGGYEQYF. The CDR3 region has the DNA TGTGCCAGTAGTATAGAGGGTAGCGGAGGCTACGAGCAGTACTTC.

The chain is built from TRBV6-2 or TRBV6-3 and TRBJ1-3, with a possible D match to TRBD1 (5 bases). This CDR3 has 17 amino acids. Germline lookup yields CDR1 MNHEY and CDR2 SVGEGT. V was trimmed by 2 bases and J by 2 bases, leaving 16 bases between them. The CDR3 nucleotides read TGTGCCAGCAGTTACGCTCGTACGGACACCACTGGAAACACCATATATTTT. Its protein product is CASSYARTDTTGNTIYF.

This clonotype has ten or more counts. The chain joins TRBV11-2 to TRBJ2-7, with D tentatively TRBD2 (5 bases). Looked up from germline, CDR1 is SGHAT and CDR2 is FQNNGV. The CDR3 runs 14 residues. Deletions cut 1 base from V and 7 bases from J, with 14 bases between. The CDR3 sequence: CASSLGAATGEQYF. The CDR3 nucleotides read TGTGCCAGCAGCTTAGGGGCTGCGACGGGGGAGCAGTACTTC. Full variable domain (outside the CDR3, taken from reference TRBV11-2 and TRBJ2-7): EAGVAQSPRYKIIEKRQSVAFWCNPISGHATLYWYQQILGQGPKLLIQFQNNGVVDDSQLPKDRFSAERLKGVDSTLKIQPAKLEDSAVYLCASSLGAATGEQYFGPGTRLTVT.

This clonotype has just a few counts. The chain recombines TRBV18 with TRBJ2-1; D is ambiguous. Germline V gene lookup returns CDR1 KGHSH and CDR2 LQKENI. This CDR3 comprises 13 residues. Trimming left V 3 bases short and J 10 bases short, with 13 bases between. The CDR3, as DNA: TGTGCCAGCTCACCCGAGGCAGCGAGGGAGCAGTTCTTC. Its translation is CASSPEAAREQFF.

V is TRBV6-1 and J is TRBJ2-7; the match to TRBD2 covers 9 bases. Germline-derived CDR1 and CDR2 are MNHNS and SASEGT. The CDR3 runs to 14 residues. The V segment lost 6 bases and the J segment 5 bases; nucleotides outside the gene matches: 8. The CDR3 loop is CASRPGLATDEQYF. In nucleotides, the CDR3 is TGTGCCAGCAGACCTGGACTAGCGACCGACGAGCAGTACTTC.

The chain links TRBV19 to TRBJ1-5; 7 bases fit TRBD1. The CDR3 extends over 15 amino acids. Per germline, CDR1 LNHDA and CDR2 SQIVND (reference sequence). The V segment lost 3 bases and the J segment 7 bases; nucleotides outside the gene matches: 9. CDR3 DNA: TGTGCCAGTAGTATTTTCGACAGGGCAAGCCAGCCCCAGCATTTT. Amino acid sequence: CASSIFDRASQPQHF.

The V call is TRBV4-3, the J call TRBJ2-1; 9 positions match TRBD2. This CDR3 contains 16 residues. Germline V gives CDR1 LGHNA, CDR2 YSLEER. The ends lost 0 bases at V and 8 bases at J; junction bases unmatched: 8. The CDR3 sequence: CASSQDPGLAPHEQFF. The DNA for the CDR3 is TGCGCCAGCAGCCAAGATCCGGGACTAGCTCCCCATGAGCAGTTCTTC.

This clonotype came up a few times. CDR3 sequence: CSVVGENEKLFF. Here the CDR3 DNA reads TGCAGCGTTGTTGGGGAGAATGAAAAACTGTTTTTT. This sequence joins TRBV29-1 and TRBJ1-4, with D uncertain. The CDR3 is 12 residues long. The V gene's germline CDR1 is SQVTM and CDR2 ANQGSEA. Between the trimmed V and J ends, which lost 4 bases and 5 bases, there was a span of 8 bases.